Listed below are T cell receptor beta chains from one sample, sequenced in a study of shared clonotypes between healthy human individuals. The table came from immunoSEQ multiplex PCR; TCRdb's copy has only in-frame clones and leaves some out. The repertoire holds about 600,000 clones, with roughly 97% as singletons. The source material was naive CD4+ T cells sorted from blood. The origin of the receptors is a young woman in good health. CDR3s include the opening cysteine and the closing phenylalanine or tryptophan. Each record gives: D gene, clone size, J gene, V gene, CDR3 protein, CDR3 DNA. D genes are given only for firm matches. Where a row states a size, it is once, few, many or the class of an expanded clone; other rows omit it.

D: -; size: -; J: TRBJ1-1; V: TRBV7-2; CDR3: CASSFQVHLTSTHTEAFF; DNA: TGTGCCAGCAGCTTTCAGGTACACCTTACCTCTACGCACACTGAAGCTTTCTTT
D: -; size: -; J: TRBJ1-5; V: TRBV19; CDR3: CASRFFAAANQPQHF; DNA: TGTGCCAGTAGATTTTTCGCGGCCGCTAATCAGCCCCAGCATTTT
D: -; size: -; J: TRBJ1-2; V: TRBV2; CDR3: CASSAGTDYGYTF; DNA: TGTGCCAGCAGTGCCGGGACGGACTATGGCTACACCTTC
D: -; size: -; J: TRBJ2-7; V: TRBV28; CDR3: CASRSPVGVYEQYF; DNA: TGTGCCAGCAGATCCCCCGTTGGAGTCTACGAGCAGTACTTC
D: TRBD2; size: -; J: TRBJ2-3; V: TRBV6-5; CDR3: CASKGLAGGTDTQYF; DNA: TGTGCCAGCAAGGGACTAGCGGGGGGAACAGATACGCAGTATTTT
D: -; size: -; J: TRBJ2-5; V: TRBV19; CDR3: CASSGQHQETQYF; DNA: TGTGCCAGTAGCGGACAGCACCAAGAGACCCAGTACTTC
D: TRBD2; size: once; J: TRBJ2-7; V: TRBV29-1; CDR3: CSVGRDSYEQYF; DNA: TGCAGCGTGGGGAGGGATTCCTACGAGCAGTACTTC
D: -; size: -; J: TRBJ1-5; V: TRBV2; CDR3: CASRPGGNQPQHF; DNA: TGTGCCAGTCGGCCCGGCGGGAATCAGCCCCAGCATTTT
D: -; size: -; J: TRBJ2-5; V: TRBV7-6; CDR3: CASSLVAGSHQETQYF; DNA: TGTGCCAGCAGCTTAGTGGCGGGCTCGCACCAAGAGACCCAGTACTTC
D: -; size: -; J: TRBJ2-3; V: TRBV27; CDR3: CASSLSWGPTDTQYF; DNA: TGTGCCAGCAGTTTATCTTGGGGGCCCACAGATACGCAGTATTTT
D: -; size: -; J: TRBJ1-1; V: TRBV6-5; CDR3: CASSITDWNTEAFF; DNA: TGTGCCAGCTCTATTACCGATTGGAACACTGAAGCTTTCTTT
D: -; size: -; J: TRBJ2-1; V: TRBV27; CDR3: CASSFLASIYSNNEQFF; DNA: TGTGCCAGCAGTTTCCTAGCCTCAATCTATAGCAACAATGAGCAGTTCTTC
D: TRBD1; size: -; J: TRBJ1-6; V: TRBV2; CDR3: CASSDRGVSPLHF; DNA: TGTGCCAGCAGCGACAGGGGAGTCTCACCCCTCCACTTT
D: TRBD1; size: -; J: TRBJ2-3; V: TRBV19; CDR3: CASSVRDRFSSGYTDTQYF; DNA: TGTGCCAGTAGTGTCCGGGACAGGTTTTCGAGCGGCTACACAGATACGCAGTATTTT
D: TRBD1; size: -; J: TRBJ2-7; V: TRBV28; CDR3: CASRTGMSGHEQYF; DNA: TGTGCCAGCCGGACAGGGATGTCGGGCCACGAGCAGTACTTC
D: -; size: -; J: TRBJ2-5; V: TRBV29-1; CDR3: CSVTGYETQYF; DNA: TGCAGCGTCACAGGGTATGAGACCCAGTACTTC
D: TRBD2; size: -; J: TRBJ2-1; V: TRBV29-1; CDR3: CSAEPSGINEQFF; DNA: TGCAGCGCCGAACCAAGCGGGATCAATGAGCAGTTCTTC
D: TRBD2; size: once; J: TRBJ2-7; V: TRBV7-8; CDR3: CASSVQTSGSTGEQYF; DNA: TGTGCCAGCAGCGTGCAGACTAGCGGGTCGACTGGCGAGCAGTACTTC
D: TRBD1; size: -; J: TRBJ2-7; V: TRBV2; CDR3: CASGGQGTYEQYF; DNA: TGTGCCAGCGGGGGACAGGGGACCTACGAGCAGTACTTC
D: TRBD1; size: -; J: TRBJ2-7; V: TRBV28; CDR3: CASSLNRGDSSYEQYF; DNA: TGTGCCAGCAGTTTAAACCGAGGGGACAGCTCCTACGAGCAGTACTTC
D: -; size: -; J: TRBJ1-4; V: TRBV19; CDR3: CASSIAAATTNEKLFF; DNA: TGTGCCAGTAGTATAGCGGCAGCTACAACTAATGAAAAACTGTTTTTT
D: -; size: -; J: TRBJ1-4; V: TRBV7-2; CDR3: CASSEGGMEKLFF; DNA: TGTGCCAGCAGCGAAGGGGGAATGGAAAAACTGTTTTTT
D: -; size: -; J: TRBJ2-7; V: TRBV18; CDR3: CASSPMAAYEQYF; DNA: TGTGCCAGCTCACCAATGGCGGCCTACGAGCAGTACTTC
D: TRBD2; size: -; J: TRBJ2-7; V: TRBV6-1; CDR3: CASRGLAEGGYEQYF; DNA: TGTGCCAGCAGGGGACTAGCGGAGGGCGGGTACGAGCAGTACTTC
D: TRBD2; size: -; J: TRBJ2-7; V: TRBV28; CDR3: CASTAGLAGYGQYF; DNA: TGTGCCAGCACCGCCGGACTAGCGGGATACGGGCAGTACTTC
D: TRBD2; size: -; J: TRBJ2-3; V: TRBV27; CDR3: CASSKTSGIPRGTDTQYF; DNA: TGTGCCAGCAGTAAGACTAGCGGGATCCCCCGGGGCACAGATACGCAGTATTTT
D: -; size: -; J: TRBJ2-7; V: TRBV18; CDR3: CASSVGGRSSYEQYF; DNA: TGTGCCAGCTCAGTGGGCGGAAGGAGCTCCTACGAGCAGTACTTC